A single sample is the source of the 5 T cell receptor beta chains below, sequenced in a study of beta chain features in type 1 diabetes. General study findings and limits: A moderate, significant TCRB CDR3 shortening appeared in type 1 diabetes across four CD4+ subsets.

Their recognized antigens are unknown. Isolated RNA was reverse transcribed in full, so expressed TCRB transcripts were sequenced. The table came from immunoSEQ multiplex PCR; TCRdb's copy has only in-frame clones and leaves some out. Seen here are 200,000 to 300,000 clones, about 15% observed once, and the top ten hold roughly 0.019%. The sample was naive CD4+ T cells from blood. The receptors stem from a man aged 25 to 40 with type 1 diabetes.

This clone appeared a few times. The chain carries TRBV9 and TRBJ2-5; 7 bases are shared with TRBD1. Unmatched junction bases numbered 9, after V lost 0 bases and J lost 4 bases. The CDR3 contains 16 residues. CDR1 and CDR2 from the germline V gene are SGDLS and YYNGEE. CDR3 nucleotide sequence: TGTGCCAGCAGCGTAGGAAACGACAGGGTTAGAGAGACCCAGTACTTC. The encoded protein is CASSVGNDRVRETQYF.

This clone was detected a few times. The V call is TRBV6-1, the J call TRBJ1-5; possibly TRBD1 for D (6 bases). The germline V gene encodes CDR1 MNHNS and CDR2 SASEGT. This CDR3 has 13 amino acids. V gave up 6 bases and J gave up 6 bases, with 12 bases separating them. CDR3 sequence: CASRGAGVQPQHF. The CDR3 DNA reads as TGTGCCAGCAGGGGGGCAGGGGTTCAGCCCCAGCATTTT.

CDR3 amino acids: CAWRGGAYEQYF. As DNA, the CDR3 is TGTGCCTGGAGGGGGGGGGCCTACGAGCAGTACTTC. The chain couples TRBV30 to TRBJ2-7; 7 bases agree with TRBD2. The CDR3 consists of 12 residues. CDR1 and CDR2 (germline): GTSNPN, SVGIG (reference sequence). The ends lost 3 bases at V and 2 bases at J; junction bases unmatched: 1.

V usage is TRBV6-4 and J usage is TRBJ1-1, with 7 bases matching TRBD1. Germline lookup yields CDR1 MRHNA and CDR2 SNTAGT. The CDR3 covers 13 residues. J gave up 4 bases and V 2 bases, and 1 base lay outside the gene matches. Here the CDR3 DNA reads TGTGCCAGCAGTGACACAGGGGCCACTGAAGCTTTCTTT. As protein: CASSDTGATEAFF.

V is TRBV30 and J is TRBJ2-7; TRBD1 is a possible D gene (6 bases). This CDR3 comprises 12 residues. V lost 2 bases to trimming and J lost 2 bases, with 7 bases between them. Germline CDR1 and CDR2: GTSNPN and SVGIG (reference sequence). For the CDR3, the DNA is TGTGCCTGGAGTCAGGGGACCTACGAGCAGTACTTC. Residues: CAWSQGTYEQYF.